This TCR beta chain was identified during a study of blood T cell repertoires in COVID-19 (dated by TCRdb to 2020 to 2022). About the investigation overall: The collaborator samples originated in the United States, Italy and Spain and spanned the acute and convalescent phases of COVID-19. Deeply sampled blood TCRbeta repertoires from subjects exposed to, actively infected with, or recovered from COVID-19 were included in the dataset. The samples were drawn from the first 160 participants of the ongoing ImmuneRACE study and from 1,254 subjects provided by 6 global collaborators. Where available, HLA class I and class II types were obtained from metadata supplied by the sample provider rather than from assay-based typing. The prospective study material was composed of cDNA or gDNA derived from T cells, B-cell-depleted T cells, or PBMCs. The repertoires were released in a freely available public database intended as a resource for research on the immune response to SARS-CoV-2. Sample metadata almost always included a de-identified subject ID, COVID-19 status, age in years and sex. The study at large found these results: The quantity of clinical and demographic metadata differed by source and by participant and was supplied without curation.

For this clone: This receptor's antigen is unknown. No much larger clone exists at a distance of one base, and base qualities are not known.

The germline ends are 12 bases apart after V is trimmed by 5 bases and J by 5 bases. The germline V gene specifies SGHTA as CDR1 and FQGNSA as CDR2. The CDR3 starts with the cysteine, ends with the phenylalanine, and has 13 residues. Here the CDR3 DNA is all that survives: 39 bases in frame from base 1. TCRbeta CDR3 regions were amplified from genomic DNA by means of the immunoSEQ Assay, a bias-controlled multiplex PCR. The study's processing was this. Within the assay, amplification of reference gene primers was used to estimate how many nucleated cells each sample contained. To quantify the absolute abundance of each unique TCRbeta CDR3 rearrangement, sequence reads were collapsed and filtered. For each sample, productive Simpson clonality was calculated by taking the square root of Simpson's diversity index across productive rearrangements. TCRdb's version of the immuneACCESS table is confined to in-frame rearrangements and falls short of the full clone set. An unresolved V gene accounts for under half of the shortfall where checked; the remainder is of unknown origin. Clonal size and the V and J genes are those of that table, whereas D and trimming came from the DNA. The sample records roughly 220,000 clones, 84% of which are singletons. Roughly 2.4% of the sample lies in the top ten.

Whole blood was collected in K2EDTA tubes by collaborating institutions according to the institutions' own protocols. Collaborator samples were shipped for TCRbeta analysis as frozen whole blood, isolated PBMCs, or DNA extracted from either sample type. This chain is built from TRBV7-2 and TRBJ1-2; the D gene assignment is ambiguous. Sequencing was carried out using peripheral blood. The source is an older woman with acute or convalescent COVID-19. CDR3 region: CASSRGGSYGYTF. The DNA sequence is TGTGCCAGCAGCCGCGGCGGGAGTTATGGCTACACCTTC.